This T cell receptor beta chain was documented in a study of T cell responses to AZD1222 COVID-19 vaccine. General study findings and limits: Scientists sampled the repertoires only once the peak T cell response had passed.

There are 15 residues in the CDR3. Germline-derived CDR1 and CDR2 are MDHEN and SYDVKM. Trimming removed 3 bases from V and 0 bases from J, with 9 bases in between. TCRdb's table, derived via immunoSEQ multiplex PCR, lists solely in-frame clones and lacks some. The data hold more than 140,000 clones, with around 88% observed a single time. Concerning this clone itself: What it binds is unknown.

The source of this sequence is an adult in good health. The specimen was peripheral blood, collected on day 0 of MenACWY control vaccination. V and J are TRBV28 and TRBJ1-5; D call uncertain. The CDR3 reads CASSFLQYSNQPQHF. The CDR3 coding sequence is TGTGCCAGCAGTTTCTTACAGTATAGCAATCAGCCCCAGCATTTT.